This passage covers 27 T cell receptor beta chains from one sample sequenced in a study of T cell responses to AZD1222 COVID-19 vaccine. Data came from immunoSEQ multiplex PCR; TCRdb stores just in-frame clones and leaves some out. The sample contains tens of thousands of clones, around nine tenths of which appear only once. This material consisted of peripheral blood, taken on day 0 of MenACWY control vaccination. The receptors originated from an adult in good health.

The rearrangement links TRBV6-5 to TRBJ2-1; D remains ambiguous. V was cut by 7 bases and J by 0 bases, with 13 bases left in between. The CDR3 is 15 amino acids. In germline, CDR1 is MNHEY, CDR2 SVGAGI. CDR3 nucleotides: TGTGCCAGCACGTTGTGGGGATCCTCCTACAATGAGCAGTTCTTC. As protein: CASTLWGSSYNEQFF.

The rearrangement uses TRBV2 and TRBJ1-1; maybe TRBD1 (5 bases). The V end lost 7 bases, the J end lost 2 bases, and 11 bases lay between the germline ends. Germline assignment: CDR1 SNHLY and CDR2 FYNNEI. This CDR3 has 13 amino acids. CDR3 region: CASTKTENTEAFF. The CDR3 DNA is TGTGCCAGCACTAAGACAGAAAACACTGAAGCTTTCTTT.

V usage is TRBV28 and J usage is TRBJ2-3; perhaps TRBD2 as D (7 bases). The CDR3 extends over 15 amino acids. The germline V gene has CDR1 MDHEN and CDR2 SYDVKM. Trimming shortened V by 8 bases and J by 0 bases, and 15 bases separated the two germline ends. CDR3 amino acids: CASHRGGASTDTQYF. As DNA, the CDR3 is TGTGCCAGCCATCGCGGGGGCGCAAGCACAGATACGCAGTATTTT.

The rearrangement uses TRBV7-8 and TRBJ2-1; 10 bases are a match to TRBD2. The CDR3 totals 19 residues. Germline loops: CDR1 SGHVS, CDR2 FQNEAQ. With V trimmed by 1 base and J by 5 bases, 14 bases remained unmatched. The DNA of the CDR3 is TGTGCCAGCAGCTTAGTATCTCTGCGGCGTCTAGCGGGGGACAATGAGCAGTTCTTC. Amino acids: CASSLVSLRRLAGDNEQFF.

The CDR3 DNA reads as TGTGCCAGCAGACCCTCACAGGCCGGGATAGGCTACGAGCAGTACTTC. Encoded protein: CASRPSQAGIGYEQYF. J is TRBJ2-7 and V is TRBV25-1, with D perhaps assigned TRBD1 or TRBD2 (5 bases each). The CDR3 runs to 16 residues. CDR1 and CDR2 (germline): MGHDK, SYGVNS. V gave up 6 bases and J gave up 3 bases, with 21 bases separating them.

The genes are TRBV10-3 and TRBJ1-1; maybe TRBD1 (6 bases). The germline CDR1 and CDR2 sequences are ENHRY and SYGVKD. This CDR3 has 14 amino acids. Trimming stripped 6 bases from V and 4 bases from J, with 15 bases between. The CDR3: CAIRGAMEGTEAFF. The CDR3 bases are TGTGCCATCAGGGGGGCAATGGAGGGCACTGAAGCTTTCTTT.

The chain recombines TRBV6-2 or TRBV6-3 with TRBJ1-1; 9 bases are a match to TRBD1. This CDR3 spans 12 amino acids. The germline V gene has CDR1 MNHEY and CDR2 SVGEGT. V gave up 6 bases and J gave up 10 bases; unmatched junction bases: 6. CDR3 amino acids: CASSQGQGLAFF. The DNA of the CDR3 is TGTGCCAGCAGCCAAGGACAGGGGCTAGCTTTCTTT.

The chain recombines TRBV9 with TRBJ2-1; 7 bases line up with TRBD2. Germline CDR1 reads SGDLS; CDR2 reads YYNGEE. J gave up 6 bases and V 0 bases, and 6 bases lay outside the gene matches. This CDR3 is 15 amino acids long. Written as DNA, the CDR3 is TGTGCCAGCAGCGTAGGGGCGGGAGTGGGCAATGAGCAGTTCTTC. Translated: CASSVGAGVGNEQFF. Filled out from reference TRBV9 and TRBJ2-1, the complete variable domain reads DSGVTQTPKHLITATGQRVTLRCSPRSGDLSVYWYQQSLDQGLQFLIQYYNGEERAKGNILERFSAQQFPDLHSELNLSSLELGDSALYFCASSVGAGVGNEQFFGPGTRLTVL.

On this clone: The junction departs from germline at one end; a sequencing error may be responsible. This chain links TRBV6-5 with TRBJ1-1; tentatively, D is TRBD1 (5 bases). There are 12 residues in the CDR3. Germline V lookup: CDR1 MNHEY, CDR2 SVGAGI. Here the CDR3 reads CAISPTGQKRIF. The CDR3 region has the DNA TGTGCCATTTCTCCAACGGGGCAGAAGAGGATCTTT.

The chain links TRBV7-6 to TRBJ2-5; no firm D call. Germline CDR1 is SGHVS and CDR2 is FNYEAQ. V was clipped by 1 base and J by 2 bases, with 8 bases between them. CDR3 size: 14 residues. The CDR3 is CASSLGPRQETQYF. CDR3 DNA: TGTGCCAGCAGCTTAGGTCCCAGACAAGAGACCCAGTACTTC.

This rearrangement joins TRBV7-9 to TRBJ1-4, with a weak D call TRBD1 (5 bases). The CDR3 runs 15 residues. Trimming cost V 0 bases and J 8 bases, with 13 bases left between them. CDR1 is SEHNR and CDR2 is FQNEAQ in the germline V gene (reference sequence). CDR3 residues: CASSLALMGVEKLFF. CDR3 sequence (DNA): TGTGCCAGCAGCTTAGCGCTAATGGGGGTAGAAAAACTGTTTTTT.

The chain recombines TRBV2 with TRBJ1-1; TRBD1 matches 7 bases. The CDR3 sequence is 15 residues long. Trimming removed 1 base from V and 10 bases from J; junction bases left unmatched: 12. Germline values: CDR1 SNHLY, CDR2 FYNNEI. CDR3 protein: CASSEGGKGQSSAFF. The CDR3 nucleotides are TGTGCCAGCAGTGAAGGTGGAAAGGGACAGTCATCAGCTTTCTTT.

The chain has TRBV19 and TRBJ2-1; D ambiguous. This CDR3 is 16 amino acids long. V lost 5 bases, J lost 0 bases, and 14 bases lay in between. Germline V CDR1 and CDR2: LNHDA, SQIVND (reference sequence). The CDR3 spells CASSSWASLSYNEQFF. The CDR3, as DNA: TGTGCCAGTAGTTCGTGGGCCAGCCTCTCCTACAATGAGCAGTTCTTC.

The chain uses TRBV5-1 and TRBJ1-2; TRBD1 might be the D (6 bases). V lost 0 bases and J 2 bases, leaving 14 bases between the germline ends. The CDR3 runs to 16 residues. Germline V gene sequence: CDR1 SGHRS, CDR2 YFSETQ. The CDR3: CASSLARGPDNYGYTF. The CDR3 nucleotides are TGCGCCAGCAGCTTGGCTCGGGGGCCCGACAACTATGGCTACACCTTC.

This chain joins TRBV28 and TRBJ2-5; TRBD2 matches at 8 bases. This CDR3 comprises 14 residues. J was trimmed by 5 bases and V by 6 bases; bases with no gene match: 8. Looked up from germline, CDR1 is MDHEN and CDR2 is SYDVKM. The chain's CDR3 is CASSSGSMGETQYF. The CDR3 coding sequence is TGTGCCAGCAGCAGCGGGAGCATGGGGGAGACCCAGTACTTC. Supplemented by reference TRBV28 and TRBJ2-5, the full variable domain reads DVKVTQSSRYLVKRTGEKVFLECVQDMDHENMFWYRQDPGLGLRLIYFSYDVKMKEKGDIPEGYSVSREKKERFSLILESASTNQTSMYLCASSSGSMGETQYFGPGTRLLVL.

V usage is TRBV3-1 (or the pseudogene TRBV3-2) and J usage is TRBJ2-2; no reliable D call. This CDR3 has 13 amino acids. The germline V gene has CDR1 LGHDT and CDR2 YNNKEL (reference sequence). Trimming pared 1 base from V and 4 bases from J, leaving 4 bases between. CDR3 bases: TGTGCCAGCAGCCAAGCGGTCACCGGGGAGCTGTTTTTT. It translates to CASSQAVTGELFF.

The chain employs TRBV10-2 and TRBJ1-1, with D perhaps TRBD1 (5 bases). This CDR3 contains 19 residues. CDR1 and CDR2 (germline): WSHSY, SAAADI. V lost 4 bases and J 1 base, leaving 25 bases between the germline ends. The CDR3 reads CASSALTLTGRGGNTEAFF. The CDR3 DNA sequence: TGCGCCAGCAGTGCCCTAACGCTTACGGGACGGGGGGGGAACACTGAAGCTTTCTTT.

The chain couples TRBV6-6 to TRBJ1-2; D gene uncertain. V was clipped by 5 bases and J by 3 bases, with 22 bases between them. The CDR3 length is 17 residues. In germline, CDR1 is MNHNY, CDR2 SVGAGI (reference sequence). The CDR3 protein is CASSPIPAAKSHYGYTF. CDR3 in DNA: TGTGCCAGCAGTCCCATTCCCGCCGCTAAATCCCACTATGGCTACACCTTC.

This chain joins TRBV7-9 and TRBJ1-1; the D is unclear. This CDR3 is built from 15 residues. Trimming took 5 bases from V and 4 from J, leaving 17 bases between them. CDR1 SEHNR and CDR2 FQNEAQ come from the germline V gene (reference sequence). CDR3 DNA: TGTGCCAGCAGCCAACGGGCCACAACGGCCACTGAAGCTTTCTTT. It encodes CASSQRATTATEAFF.

The chain combines TRBV5-4 with TRBJ2-2, with 12 bases that match TRBD2. The CDR3 loop spans 15 amino acids. The J segment lost 7 bases and the V segment lost 4 bases, leaving 5 bases of the junction unmatched. CDR1 is SGHNT, CDR2 YYREEE, per germline (reference sequence). CDR3 sequence reads: CASSGLAGINGELFF. CDR3 bases: TGTGCCAGCAGCGGACTAGCGGGAATAAACGGGGAGCTGTTTTTT.

The chain carries TRBV30 and TRBJ2-1; D unresolved. Per the germline V gene, CDR1 is GTSNPN and CDR2 is SVGIG (reference sequence). V was pared by 4 bases and J by 2 bases, with 18 bases between. The CDR3 extends over 16 amino acids. For the CDR3, the DNA is TGTGCCTGGACCAAGTCCGGGCACACCCCCTACAATGAGCAGTTCTTC. Residues: CAWTKSGHTPYNEQFF.

V gene TRBV11-2 combines with J gene TRBJ2-1; TRBD1 matches at 8 bases. The CDR3 covers 12 residues. CDR1 is SGHAT and CDR2 is FQNNGV in the germline V gene. DNA for the CDR3: TGTGCGTTGGGGGCAGGGGGCGATGAGCAGTTCTTC. Its protein is CALGAGGDEQFF.

The chain has TRBV13 and TRBJ1-3, with a possible D match to TRBD1 (6 bases). Germline-derived CDR1 and CDR2 are PRHDT and FYEKMQ (reference sequence). V gave up 5 bases and J gave up 2 bases, with 22 bases separating them. This CDR3 comprises 18 residues. CDR3 loop: CASSPRDRSQKAGNTIYF. In DNA, the CDR3 is TGTGCCAGCAGCCCTCGCGACAGGTCCCAGAAGGCTGGAAACACCATATATTTT.

This clone was seen a handful of times. This rearrangement joins TRBV3-1 (or the pseudogene TRBV3-2) to TRBJ2-7, with D unresolved. The CDR3 loop spans 14 amino acids. The germline CDR1 and CDR2 sequences are LGHDT and YNNKEL (reference sequence). Trimming removed 4 bases from V and 5 bases from J, with 15 bases in between. The CDR3 bases are TGTGCCAGCAGCCTCCAGGACCCACCCCACGAGCAGTACTTC. It translates to CASSLQDPPHEQYF.

This rearrangement joins TRBV20-1 to TRBJ2-5; 7 nucleotides match TRBD2. The CDR3 extends over 13 amino acids. V shed 3 bases, J shed 0 bases, and the junction held 1 base outside the gene matches. Germline V gene data show CDR1 as DFQATT and CDR2 as SNEGSKA (reference sequence). CDR3 sequence (DNA): TGCAGTGCTAGTGGGACTAACCAAGAGACCCAGTACTTC. Translating gives CSASGTNQETQYF.

The J gene is TRBJ2-1, the V gene TRBV19; 12 nucleotides match TRBD2. This CDR3 has 16 amino acids. Germline-derived CDR1 and CDR2 are LNHDA and SQIVND (reference sequence). The CDR3 DNA reads TGTGCTACGACTAGCGGGGGTTACAGCTCCTACAATGAGCAGTTCTTC. Encoded protein: CATTSGGYSSYNEQFF.

The chain joins TRBV4-3 to TRBJ1-6; D not resolved. The germline V and J ends were trimmed by 4 bases and 4 bases, with 11 bases remaining between them. This CDR3 spans 15 amino acids. Germline V CDR1 and CDR2: LGHNA, YSLEER. The CDR3 is CASSRQGGYNSPLHF. In nucleotides, the CDR3 is TGCGCCAGCAGCCGACAAGGAGGGTATAATTCACCCCTCCACTTT.